These 25 T cell receptor beta chains originate from one sample sequenced in a study of blood T cell repertoires in COVID-19. Profiled with immunoSEQ multiplex PCR; TCRdb holds only in-frame clones, not every one. The sample has more than 110,000 clones, 65% to 85% seen once; the top ten hold about 8%. Specimen: peripheral blood. The receptors stem from a human donor in a cohort sampled during active COVID-19.

This clone was detected only once. The chain combines TRBV18 with TRBJ1-6; tentatively, D is TRBD1 (6 bases). The germline gives CDR1 KGHSH, CDR2 LQKENI. V was trimmed by 3 bases and J by 15 bases, leaving 21 bases between them. This CDR3 is built from 15 residues. The CDR3 coding sequence is TGTGCCAGCTCACCGGGGGCGACGGTGAAGGAAGTCCTCCACTTT. Its protein is CASSPGATVKEVLHF. The entire variable domain, with the rest obtained from reference TRBV18 and TRBJ1-6, is as follows: NAGVMQNPRHLVRRRGQEARLRCSPMKGHSHVYWYRQLPEEGLKFMVYLQKENIIDESGMPKERFSAEFPKEGPSILRIQQVVRGDSAAYFCASSPGATVKEVLHFGNGTRLTVT.

The V and J genes are TRBV6-5 and TRBJ1-6; D remains unclear. V lost 7 bases and J lost 9, with 13 bases in between. Looked up from germline, CDR1 is MNHEY and CDR2 is SVGAGI. The CDR3 runs 13 residues. This CDR3 reads CASNSQAGSPLHF. Written as DNA, the CDR3 is TGTGCCAGCAACAGTCAGGCTGGTTCACCCCTCCACTTT.

The rearrangement links TRBV11-2 to TRBJ2-7; no firm D call. The V end was cut by 1 base, the J end by 2 bases, with 6 bases between. The CDR3 extends over 13 amino acids. The V gene's germline CDR1 is SGHAT and CDR2 FQNNGV. CDR3 in amino acids: CASSLVPAYEQYF. Here the CDR3 DNA reads TGTGCCAGCAGCTTAGTTCCAGCCTACGAGCAGTACTTC.

This chain's CDR3 is CASSLDRLPNTEAFF. CDR3 nucleotide sequence: TGTGCCAGCTCACTCGACAGGCTTCCGAACACTGAAGCTTTCTTT. The chain links TRBV18 to TRBJ1-1; D perhaps matches TRBD1 (6 bases). CDR1 is KGHSH, CDR2 LQKENI, per germline. V lost 4 bases and J lost 1, with 13 bases in between. The length of the CDR3 is 15 residues.

V usage is TRBV5-1 and J usage is TRBJ1-6, with D possibly matching TRBD1 (6 bases). The CDR3 has 17 residues. The germline CDR1 and CDR2 sequences are SGHRS and YFSETQ. V was clipped by 4 bases and J by 0 bases, with 14 bases between them. The CDR3 sequence is CASSPGGASSYNSPLHF. The CDR3 region has the DNA TGCGCCAGCAGCCCTGGGGGGGCAAGCTCCTATAATTCACCCCTCCACTTT.

The chain's CDR3 is CASSLAPPRSGANVLTF. The CDR3 DNA reads TGTGCCAGCAGCCTGGCCCCCCCGCGGTCTGGGGCCAACGTCCTGACTTTC. The J gene is TRBJ2-6, the V gene TRBV5-4; D remains ambiguous. Germline CDR1 reads SGHNT; CDR2 reads YYREEE (reference sequence). The CDR3 runs to 17 residues. Trimming pared 4 bases from V and 1 base from J, leaving 15 bases between.

The rearrangement uses TRBV19 and TRBJ2-7, with 12 bases identical to TRBD1. Germline V gives CDR1 LNHDA, CDR2 SQIVND (reference sequence). The CDR3 has 14 amino acids. V shed 4 bases, J shed 6 bases, and the junction held 4 bases outside the gene matches. The chain's CDR3 is CASSTGTGGGEQYF. The CDR3 DNA sequence: TGTGCCAGTAGTACCGGGACAGGGGGCGGCGAGCAGTACTTC. Together with reference TRBV19 and TRBJ2-7, the CDR3 gives the full variable domain: DGGITQSPKYLFRKEGQNVTLSCEQNLNHDAMYWYRQDPGQGLRLIYYSQIVNDFQKGDIAEGYSVSREKKESFPLTVTSAQKNPTAFYLCASSTGTGGGEQYFGPGTRLTVT.

The rearrangement links TRBV5-1 to TRBJ2-1; D is possibly TRBD1 (6 bases). The ends were cut back, 1 base at V and 5 bases at J, with 16 bases in the middle. Germline V CDR1 and CDR2: SGHRS, YFSETQ. There are 16 residues in the CDR3. The CDR3 coding sequence is TGCGCCAGCAGCTTGCTCTGGGGGCAAGGAGACAATGAGCAGTTCTTC. Protein product: CASSLLWGQGDNEQFF. Full variable domain (missing parts from reference TRBV5-1 and TRBJ2-1): KAGVTQTPRYLIKTRGQQVTLSCSPISGHRSVSWYQQTPGQGLQFLFEYFSETQRNKGNFPGRFSGRQFSNSRSEMNVSTLELGDSALYLCASSLLWGQGDNEQFFGPGTRLTVL.

The chain recombines TRBV27 with TRBJ2-7; 7 nucleotides agree with TRBD1. J was trimmed by 4 bases and V by 0 bases; bases with no gene match: 6. Looked up from germline, CDR1 is MNHEY and CDR2 is SMNVEV (reference sequence). CDR3 length: 15 amino acids. DNA for the CDR3: TGTGCCAGCAGTTTATCGGGAACAGGGGTATACGAGCAGTACTTC. It is translated as CASSLSGTGVYEQYF.

The rearrangement joins TRBV4-1 to TRBJ2-5, with 9 bases fitting TRBD2. The germline CDR1 and CDR2 sequences are MGHRA and YSYEKL. This CDR3 comprises 14 residues. Trimming cost V 4 bases and J 1 base; bases outside gene matches: 1. CDR3 sequence reads: CASSPRGGQETQYF. For the CDR3, the DNA is TGCGCCAGCAGCCCGCGGGGGGGCCAAGAGACCCAGTACTTC.

This chain uses TRBV7-9 with TRBJ1-6, with D perhaps matching TRBD1 (6 bases). Germline CDR1 reads SEHNR; CDR2 reads FQNEAQ (reference sequence). The CDR3 runs 14 residues. V lost 5 bases and J 7 bases, leaving 12 bases between the germline ends. The DNA of the CDR3 is TGTGCCAGCAGCGACAGGACAGAAAATTCACCCCTCCACTTT. Its protein product is CASSDRTENSPLHF. Using reference TRBV7-9 and TRBJ1-6 for the parts outside the CDR3, the full variable domain is DTGVSQNPRHKITKRGQNVTFRCDPISEHNRLYWYRQTLGQGPEFLTYFQNEAQLEKSRLLSDRFSAERPKGSFSTLEIQRTEQGDSAMYLCASSDRTENSPLHFGNGTRLTVT.

V and J are TRBV28 and TRBJ1-1; 11 nucleotides line up with TRBD1. After removal of 6 bases from V and 7 bases from J, the junction contained 10 bases not matched to a gene. The CDR3 spans 15 residues. The V gene's germline CDR1 is MDHEN and CDR2 SYDVKM. Here the CDR3 reads CASRPGTGGLIEAFF. The CDR3 DNA is TGTGCCAGCAGACCCGGGACAGGGGGTTTGATTGAAGCTTTCTTT.

CDR3 sequence reads: CASSQGLAGGHGETQYF. The CDR3 DNA reads as TGCGCCAGCAGCCAGGGACTAGCGGGGGGCCACGGGGAGACCCAGTACTTC. J is TRBJ2-5 and V is TRBV5-1; 15 nucleotides match TRBD2. The CDR3 consists of 17 residues. V shed 4 bases, J shed 5 bases, and the junction held 9 bases outside the gene matches. Per germline, CDR1 SGHRS and CDR2 YFSETQ. The entire variable domain, with the rest obtained from reference TRBV5-1 and TRBJ2-5, is as follows: KAGVTQTPRYLIKTRGQQVTLSCSPISGHRSVSWYQQTPGQGLQFLFEYFSETQRNKGNFPGRFSGRQFSNSRSEMNVSTLELGDSALYLCASSQGLAGGHGETQYFGPGTRLLVL.

The rearrangement joins TRBV18 to TRBJ1-3, with a tentative D call TRBD1 (5 bases). CDR1 is KGHSH and CDR2 is LQKENI in the germline V gene. The CDR3 is 14 amino acids. V was shortened by 3 bases and J by 4 bases, with 10 bases between the two germline ends. In DNA, the CDR3 is TGTGCCAGCTCACCGACAGTAACAGGAAACACCATATATTTT. Protein sequence: CASSPTVTGNTIYF.

The V gene is TRBV5-1, the J gene TRBJ1-3; 7 bases map to TRBD1. The J segment lost 4 bases and the V segment lost 0 bases, leaving 13 bases of the junction unmatched. This CDR3 has 18 residues. CDR1 is SGHRS, CDR2 YFSETQ, per germline. The DNA of the CDR3 is TGCGCCAGCAGCTTGGGGTCTACAGGGGCGAGAACCGGAAACACCATATATTTT. The encoded protein is CASSLGSTGARTGNTIYF.

Of note for this clone: Germline and junction disagree at one end, which may indicate a read error. As DNA, the CDR3 is TGTGCCAGCAGCTCCGGGACTAGCGAGCCGCACTTC. Amino acid sequence: CASSSGTSEPHF. This chain links TRBV7-9 with TRBJ2-7, with 10 nucleotides matching TRBD2. The CDR3 extends over 12 amino acids. Germline CDR1 is SEHNR and CDR2 is FQNEAQ (reference sequence).

This sequence joins TRBV5-1 and TRBJ1-5; no reliable D call. V dropped 0 bases and J dropped 1 base, with 11 bases sitting between them. The CDR3 has 16 residues. Looked up from germline, CDR1 is SGHRS and CDR2 is YFSETQ. CDR3: CASSLDGMGSNQPQHF. The CDR3 DNA follows: TGCGCCAGCAGCTTGGACGGGATGGGGAGCAATCAGCCCCAGCATTTT.

The table lists this clone with a few counts. This chain joins TRBV7-9 and TRBJ1-2; 7 bases match TRBD1. The CDR3 has 15 residues. Germline values: CDR1 SEHNR, CDR2 FQNEAQ (reference sequence). Unmatched junction bases numbered 5, after V lost 4 bases and J lost 0 bases. The CDR3: CASSSEGAANYGYTF. The CDR3 DNA follows: TGTGCCAGCAGCTCGGAGGGGGCTGCTAACTATGGCTACACCTTC.

Here the CDR3 reads CASSSTGTGGEKLFF. In DNA form, the CDR3 reads TGTGCCAGCAGCTCTACCGGGACAGGGGGTGAAAAACTGTTTTTT. This sequence joins TRBV5-6 and TRBJ1-4; 11 positions agree with TRBD1. The CDR3 spans 15 residues. V shed 3 bases and J 7 bases; nucleotides not matched to a gene: 5. Germline V gives CDR1 SGHDT, CDR2 YYEEEE.

V is TRBV4-1 and J is TRBJ2-1, with 7 bases aligning to TRBD2. Germline loops: CDR1 MGHRA, CDR2 YSYEKL. CDR3 length: 13 residues. Trimming took 8 bases from V and 1 from J; bases not matched to a gene: 2. CDR3 nucleotides: TGCGCCAGCGGGGAGGGTTCCTACAATGAGCAGTTCTTC. This codes for CASGEGSYNEQFF.

The CDR3 region has the DNA TGCAGTGCTAGTGAGACAGTTTTCCCCGGGGAGCTGTTTTTT. It translates to CSASETVFPGELFF. The chain uses TRBV20-1 and TRBJ2-2; perhaps TRBD1 as D (5 bases). The germline V gene has CDR1 DFQATT and CDR2 SNEGSKA (reference sequence). CDR3 length: 14 residues. Trimming removed 3 bases at V and 6 bases at J, with 14 bases between.

This clone was detected only a few times. The gene calls are TRBV9 and TRBJ1-6; 8 bases line up with TRBD1. This CDR3 is 15 amino acids long. After removal of 3 bases from V and 6 bases from J, the junction contained 5 bases not matched to a gene. Germline CDR1 is SGDLS and CDR2 is YYNGEE. The CDR3 spells CASSAGTGPNSPLHF. CDR3 bases: TGTGCCAGCAGCGCAGGGACAGGCCCTAATTCACCCCTCCACTTT. The entire variable domain, with the rest obtained from reference TRBV9 and TRBJ1-6, is as follows: DSGVTQTPKHLITATGQRVTLRCSPRSGDLSVYWYQQSLDQGLQFLIQYYNGEERAKGNILERFSAQQFPDLHSELNLSSLELGDSALYFCASSAGTGPNSPLHFGNGTRLTVT.

The CDR3 reads CASSLHGPPLHF. CDR3 nucleotides: TGTGCCAGCAGTCTTCACGGTCCGCCCCTCCACTTT. J is TRBJ1-6 and V is TRBV12-3 or TRBV12-4, with D hard to call. V lost 5 bases to trimming and J lost 13 bases, with 12 bases between them. The CDR3 totals 12 residues.

The genes are TRBV5-1 and TRBJ2-1, with 13 bases fitting TRBD2. This CDR3 has 16 residues. Trimming removed 0 bases from V and 5 bases from J; junction bases left unmatched: 2. Germline V gives CDR1 SGHRS, CDR2 YFSETQ. The CDR3: CASSLATSGGNNEQFF. As DNA, the CDR3 is TGCGCCAGCAGCTTGGCGACTAGCGGGGGGAACAATGAGCAGTTCTTC. The whole variable domain, remainder taken from reference TRBV5-1 and TRBJ2-1, is KAGVTQTPRYLIKTRGQQVTLSCSPISGHRSVSWYQQTPGQGLQFLFEYFSETQRNKGNFPGRFSGRQFSNSRSEMNVSTLELGDSALYLCASSLATSGGNNEQFFGPGTRLTVL.

This clone was detected only a few times. This rearrangement joins TRBV6-2 or TRBV6-3 to TRBJ1-2; maybe TRBD1 (6 bases). Between the trimmed V and J ends, which lost 5 bases and 6 bases, there was a span of 7 bases. This CDR3 comprises 11 residues. Germline V gives CDR1 MNHEY, CDR2 SVGEGT. The CDR3 region is CASSEGDGYTF. CDR3 DNA: TGTGCCAGCAGTGAGGGGGATGGCTACACCTTC.